Shown below are 32 T cell receptor beta chains from a single sample sequenced in a study of blood T cell repertoires in COVID-19. TCRdb's table, derived via immunoSEQ multiplex PCR, lists solely in-frame clones and lacks some. The data hold about 140,000 clones, with 81% observed a single time. The sample consisted of peripheral blood. The receptors were sampled from a woman aged 55-70 years with active or convalescent COVID-19.

The gene calls are TRBV3-1 (or the pseudogene TRBV3-2) and TRBJ2-7; no firm D call. CDR3 length: 14 amino acids. Trimming shortened V by 0 bases and J by 6 bases, and 12 bases separated the two germline ends. Germline V gives CDR1 LGHDT, CDR2 YNNKEL (reference sequence). This CDR3 is CASSQEGSVGEQYF. The CDR3 DNA sequence: TGTGCCAGCAGCCAAGAGGGCTCGGTAGGCGAGCAGTACTTC.

This rearrangement joins TRBV7-8 to TRBJ2-5; tentative D call: TRBD2 (6 bases). CDR1 is SGHVS, CDR2 FQNEAQ, per germline. CDR3 length: 14 residues. V was clipped by 1 base and J by 2 bases, with 8 bases between them. The CDR3 DNA follows: TGTGCCAGCAGCTTAGTGGAGGGTCAAGAGACCCAGTACTTC. The encoded protein is CASSLVEGQETQYF.

The V gene is TRBV27, the J gene TRBJ2-3, with 11 bases aligning to TRBD2. The length of the CDR3 is 16 residues. Germline V lookup: CDR1 MNHEY, CDR2 SMNVEV (reference sequence). J gave up 4 bases and V 5 bases, and 8 bases lay outside the gene matches. The CDR3 DNA follows: TGTGCCAGCAGTATCCTTCTAGCGGGGGGATCAGATACGCAGTATTTT. Translated, it gives CASSILLAGGSDTQYF.

This chain links TRBV18 with TRBJ1-1; tentative D call: TRBD1 (5 bases). Trimming cost V 0 bases and J 2 bases, with 13 bases left between them. Germline V gene data show CDR1 as KGHSH and CDR2 as LQKENI. The CDR3 is 16 residues long. Here the CDR3 reads CASSPPVGGGNTEAFF. In DNA form, the CDR3 reads TGTGCCAGCTCACCACCGGTGGGGGGTGGAAACACTGAAGCTTTCTTT.

The chain couples TRBV18 to TRBJ1-2; perhaps TRBD1 as D (6 bases). This CDR3 is built from 18 residues. Germline CDR1 KGHSH, CDR2 LQKENI. Trimming removed 0 bases at V and 0 bases at J, with 17 bases between. The CDR3 nucleotides read TGTGCCAGCTCACCACCGCCCCTTGACAGGATTGCTAACTATGGCTACACCTTC. This codes for CASSPPPLDRIANYGYTF. Together with reference TRBV18 and TRBJ1-2, the CDR3 gives the full variable domain: NAGVMQNPRHLVRRRGQEARLRCSPMKGHSHVYWYRQLPEEGLKFMVYLQKENIIDESGMPKERFSAEFPKEGPSILRIQQVVRGDSAAYFCASSPPPLDRIANYGYTFGSGTRLTVV.

This chain joins TRBV11-2 and TRBJ2-7, with D unresolved. The V and J ends lost 4 bases and 3 bases respectively, with 10 bases between them. This CDR3 spans 13 amino acids. The germline V gene encodes CDR1 SGHAT and CDR2 FQNNGV. The CDR3 DNA is TGTGCCAGCAGCTCCCCTTCTCTCTACGAGCAGTACGTC. Protein product: CASSSPSLYEQYV.

The chain recombines TRBV29-1 with TRBJ2-7, with 7 bases aligning to TRBD1. V lost 7 bases, J lost 5 bases, and 11 bases stayed unmatched. The CDR3 has 13 amino acids. The germline V gene has CDR1 SQVTM and CDR2 ANQGSEA. This CDR3 reads CSAEGGRDDEQYF. The CDR3 DNA follows: TGCAGCGCCGAAGGGGGCCGGGATGACGAGCAGTACTTC.

This chain joins TRBV6-2 or TRBV6-3 and TRBJ2-7, with 8 bases aligning to TRBD2. CDR3 size: 16 residues. Looked up from germline, CDR1 is MNHEY and CDR2 is SVGEGT. J lost 0 bases, V lost 0 bases, and 4 bases had no gene match. This CDR3 reads CASSYSLAGSSYEQYF. CDR3 DNA sequence: TGTGCCAGCAGTTACTCGTTAGCGGGGAGCTCCTACGAGCAGTACTTC.

The chain combines TRBV18 with TRBJ1-2; 8 bases match TRBD1. Germline V gene lookup returns CDR1 KGHSH and CDR2 LQKENI. CDR3 length: 15 residues. Unmatched junction bases numbered 11, after V lost 3 bases and J lost 8 bases. CDR3 bases: TGTGCCAGCTCACCGTCGAACAGGGGGGGATACGGCTACACCTTC. Protein: CASSPSNRGGYGYTF. Full variable domain (outside the CDR3, taken from reference TRBV18 and TRBJ1-2): NAGVMQNPRHLVRRRGQEARLRCSPMKGHSHVYWYRQLPEEGLKFMVYLQKENIIDESGMPKERFSAEFPKEGPSILRIQQVVRGDSAAYFCASSPSNRGGYGYTFGSGTRLTVV.

The gene calls are TRBV19 and TRBJ2-7, with D possibly matching TRBD1 (6 bases). Looked up from germline, CDR1 is LNHDA and CDR2 is SQIVND (reference sequence). The CDR3 totals 17 residues. The germline V and J ends were trimmed by 4 bases and 2 bases, with 21 bases remaining between them. The CDR3 sequence: CASSRSAGAFTAYEQYF. CDR3 sequence (DNA): TGTGCCAGTAGTAGGTCGGCAGGGGCCTTTACCGCCTACGAGCAGTACTTC. The full variable domain, in which reference TRBV19 and TRBJ2-7 provide the parts outside the CDR3, is DGGITQSPKYLFRKEGQNVTLSCEQNLNHDAMYWYRQDPGQGLRLIYYSQIVNDFQKGDIAEGYSVSREKKESFPLTVTSAQKNPTAFYLCASSRSAGAFTAYEQYFGPGTRLTVT.

The chain combines TRBV12-3 or TRBV12-4 with TRBJ1-1, with D tentatively TRBD1 (5 bases). The CDR3 runs to 13 residues. The ends were cut back, 3 bases at V and 5 bases at J, with 10 bases in the middle. CDR3 DNA sequence: TGTGCCAGCAGTTTTAAATCAGGGACTGAAGCTTTCTTT. This gives the protein CASSFKSGTEAFF.

The chain has TRBV28 and TRBJ2-1; unclear D gene. The CDR3 has 14 amino acids. The germline V gene has CDR1 MDHEN and CDR2 SYDVKM. The ends were cut back, 2 bases at V and 6 bases at J, with 11 bases in the middle. CDR3 protein: CASSLGTGFNEQFF. For the CDR3, the DNA is TGTGCCAGCAGTTTAGGTACCGGTTTCAATGAGCAGTTCTTC.

The J gene is TRBJ2-2, the V gene TRBV14; D is undetermined. The ends were cut back, 1 base at V and 1 base at J, with 4 bases in the middle. Germline CDR1 is SGHDN and CDR2 is FVKESK. This CDR3 has 14 amino acids. DNA of the CDR3: TGTGCCAGCAGCCAAGTAATGAACACCGGGGAGCTGTTTTTT. Protein product: CASSQVMNTGELFF.

The J gene is TRBJ2-3, the V gene TRBV6-5, with a weak D call TRBD1 (5 bases). CDR3 length: 15 residues. V lost 5 bases and J 2 bases, leaving 14 bases between the germline ends. Germline assignment: CDR1 MNHEY and CDR2 SVGAGI. CDR3 DNA: TGTGCCAGCAGTCGCAAAGGGGCTCTCACAGATACGCAGTATTTT. It specifies CASSRKGALTDTQYF.

This clone was counted between two and nine times. V gene TRBV28 combines with J gene TRBJ1-5; TRBD1 agrees at 9 bases. The J segment lost 3 bases and the V segment lost 6 bases, leaving 9 bases of the junction unmatched. The CDR3 is made up of 16 amino acids. Germline CDR1 reads MDHEN; CDR2 reads SYDVKM. The CDR3 region is CASSSSGQGNNQPQHF. Here the CDR3 DNA reads TGTGCCAGCAGCTCGTCGGGACAGGGAAACAATCAGCCCCAGCATTTT.

CDR3 loop: CASIPGGSGRAETDTQYF. The DNA for the CDR3 is TGTGCCAGCATCCCAGGGGGTAGCGGGAGGGCTGAGACAGATACGCAGTATTTT. This chain joins TRBV11-2 and TRBJ2-3, with 11 bases that match TRBD2. CDR3 size: 18 residues. V dropped 7 bases and J dropped 3; count of bases not matched to a gene: 15. Germline loops: CDR1 SGHAT, CDR2 FQNNGV.

The genes are TRBV7-9 and TRBJ2-3; 10 nucleotides align to TRBD1. With 1 base clipped from V and 5 bases from J, the junction kept 3 bases outside the gene matches. Germline CDR1 reads SEHNR; CDR2 reads FQNEAQ (reference sequence). The CDR3 consists of 15 residues. For the CDR3, the DNA is TGTGCCAGCAGCTTAGGACAGGGGGCAGGAGATACGCAGTATTTT. Its translation: CASSLGQGAGDTQYF. Full variable domain (outside the CDR3, taken from reference TRBV7-9 and TRBJ2-3): DTGVSQNPRHKITKRGQNVTFRCDPISEHNRLYWYRQTLGQGPEFLTYFQNEAQLEKSRLLSDRFSAERPKGSFSTLEIQRTEQGDSAMYLCASSLGQGAGDTQYFGPGTRLTVL.

The chain carries TRBV28 and TRBJ1-6; D is unresolved. The germline V and J ends were trimmed by 6 bases and 10 bases, with 16 bases remaining between them. Looked up from germline, CDR1 is MDHEN and CDR2 is SYDVKM. The CDR3 length is 14 residues. CDR3 sequence (DNA): TGTGCCAGCAGGCTTGCAGGCAGTGGGTCACCCCTCCACTTT. This sequence encodes CASRLAGSGSPLHF.

The gene calls are TRBV27 and TRBJ1-5, with 10 positions matching TRBD1. The ends lost 7 bases at V and 3 bases at J; junction bases unmatched: 18. The CDR3 has 19 amino acids. The germline V gene encodes CDR1 MNHEY and CDR2 SMNVEV (reference sequence). The DNA for the CDR3 is TGTGCCAGCACCGCGGCCGGGACAGGGGTATTAGCGCCCAATCAGCCCCAGCATTTT. This codes for CASTAAGTGVLAPNQPQHF.

The rearrangement joins TRBV29-1 to TRBJ1-4; no firm D call. This CDR3 is 14 amino acids long. Germline V gene lookup returns CDR1 SQVTM and CDR2 ANQGSEA. Trimming removed 6 bases from V and 0 bases from J, with 11 bases in between. The CDR3 DNA sequence: TGCAGCGTCATAGGGAGTCCAACTAATGAAAAACTGTTTTTT. Translating it yields CSVIGSPTNEKLFF.

V usage is TRBV30 and J usage is TRBJ2-3, with 11 bases that match TRBD2. The trim removed 2 bases at V and 1 base at J, leaving 5 bases unmatched. Per germline, CDR1 GTSNPN and CDR2 SVGIG (reference sequence). This CDR3 has 16 residues. The CDR3 DNA is TGTGCCTGGAGTCCGGGACTAGCGGTCGGCACAGATACGCAGTATTTT. Translation: CAWSPGLAVGTDTQYF.

J is TRBJ1-1 and V is TRBV19; D possibly corresponds to TRBD1 (5 bases). This CDR3 is 15 amino acids long. Trimming pared 5 bases from V and 1 base from J, leaving 14 bases between. CDR1 and CDR2 (germline): LNHDA, SQIVND (reference sequence). The CDR3 region is CASSPRGTSNTEAFF. In DNA form, the CDR3 reads TGTGCCAGTAGTCCCCGGGGGACGTCGAACACTGAAGCTTTCTTT.

The gene calls are TRBV5-5 and TRBJ1-2; a possible D gene is TRBD1 (5 bases). V shed 10 bases and J shed 3 bases, with 19 bases lying between them. Germline values: CDR1 SGHKS, CDR2 YYEKEE (reference sequence). This CDR3 comprises 14 residues. CDR3 in amino acids: CAGSDGGWDYGYTF. CDR3 bases: TGTGCCGGTTCCGACGGGGGTTGGGACTATGGCTACACCTTC.

This clone was picked up one time. The V and J genes are TRBV11-3 and TRBJ2-1, with 9 nucleotides matching TRBD2. This CDR3 is built from 16 residues. Germline lookup yields CDR1 SGHNT and CDR2 YENEEA. The V segment lost 2 bases and the J segment 3 bases; nucleotides outside the gene matches: 5. CDR3 region: CASSLNSGSLYNEQFF. CDR3 DNA sequence: TGTGCCAGCAGCTTAAATAGCGGGAGCCTCTACAATGAGCAGTTCTTC.

This clone was counted a few times. V is TRBV4-2 and J is TRBJ1-6, with TRBD1 identical over 7 bases. The V segment lost 6 bases and the J segment 7 bases; nucleotides outside the gene matches: 6. The CDR3 extends over 14 amino acids. CDR1 LGHNA and CDR2 YNFKEQ come from the germline V gene. CDR3 DNA sequence: TGTGCCAGCAGTCAAACAGGGGCCAATTCACCCCTCCACTTT. It encodes CASSQTGANSPLHF.

This chain links TRBV6-5 with TRBJ1-2; TRBD1 aligns across 7 bases. From germline, CDR1 is MNHEY and CDR2 SVGAGI. V shed 5 bases, J shed 5 bases, and the junction held 5 bases outside the gene matches. CDR3 length equals 13 residues. CDR3 residues: CASSPQGVYGYTF. The CDR3, as DNA: TGTGCCAGCAGTCCTCAGGGGGTGTATGGCTACACCTTC.

The V and J genes are TRBV7-9 and TRBJ2-2; 9 bases match TRBD1. Germline assignment: CDR1 SEHNR and CDR2 FQNEAQ (reference sequence). The CDR3 runs 16 residues. J was trimmed by 3 bases and V by 5 bases; bases with no gene match: 7. CDR3 residues: CASSRLGQGDTGELFF. The CDR3 coding sequence is TGTGCCAGCAGCCGTCTGGGACAGGGTGACACCGGGGAGCTGTTTTTT.

The chain carries TRBV19 and TRBJ2-7, with D perhaps matching TRBD1 (5 bases). This CDR3 spans 15 amino acids. Germline CDR1 reads LNHDA; CDR2 reads SQIVND (reference sequence). V lost 0 bases, J lost 5 bases, and 14 bases lay in between. CDR3 in amino acids: CASSIDLEGANEQYF. The CDR3 region has the DNA TGTGCCAGTAGTATAGATCTGGAAGGGGCCAACGAGCAGTACTTC.

This chain joins TRBV7-2 and TRBJ1-2; D possibly corresponds to TRBD1 (6 bases). The CDR3 has 13 amino acids. Deletions cut 0 bases from V and 4 bases from J, with 6 bases between. Germline CDR1 reads SGHTA; CDR2 reads FQGNSA. The CDR3 is CASSLATGYGYTF. The CDR3 nucleotides read TGTGCCAGCAGCTTAGCGACAGGCTATGGCTACACCTTC.

The gene calls are TRBV5-1 and TRBJ2-1; TRBD2 agrees at 9 bases. The CDR3 has 17 amino acids. V dropped 4 bases and J dropped 0; count of bases not matched to a gene: 8. Germline loops: CDR1 SGHRS, CDR2 YFSETQ. The CDR3 DNA is TGCGCCAGCAGCCTAGGCGGCGGGAGGGTCTCCTACAATGAGCAGTTCTTC. Translated, it gives CASSLGGGRVSYNEQFF.

This sequence joins TRBV5-1 and TRBJ2-5; 7 bases agree with TRBD1. The CDR3 is made up of 15 amino acids. Germline CDR1 reads SGHRS; CDR2 reads YFSETQ. V shed 3 bases and J 0 bases; nucleotides not matched to a gene: 5. CDR3 DNA sequence: TGCGCCAGCAGCTCCTCAGACAGGGACCAAGAGACCCAGTACTTC. It is translated as CASSSSDRDQETQYF.

This rearrangement joins TRBV10-3 to TRBJ2-3; the match to TRBD2 covers 16 bases. The V gene's germline CDR1 is ENHRY and CDR2 SYGVKD. This CDR3 contains 18 residues. The V segment lost 0 bases and the J segment 6 bases; nucleotides outside the gene matches: 6. This CDR3 is CAISESRPGLAGGDTQYF. In DNA form, the CDR3 reads TGTGCCATCAGTGAGTCGAGGCCGGGACTAGCGGGAGGGGATACGCAGTATTTT.